This TCR beta chain was recovered during a study of HIV-infected patients and healthy controls. This clonotype was found many times. Its target is unknown. Alpha and beta constant-region primers primed reverse transcription of about 0.5 ug RNA. Separate chain-specific third strand synthesis with multiplexing indices produced the alpha and beta libraries. TCRdb re-called the 5' RACE reads through MiXCR, storing one row per CDR3 protein. The sample includes about 9,600 distinct CDR3 sequences, roughly 4.8% of them seen just once. Study-level results: MAIT alpha-chain CDR3s were frequent in healthy controls, depleted in HIV+.

Germline assignment: CDR1 SGHRS and CDR2 YFSETQ. Trimming left V 5 bases short and J 4 bases short, with 15 bases between. The CDR3 has 14 amino acids. No cell fractionation was done, so the repertoire covers all unsorted peripheral blood T cells. The source of this sequence is an adult with HIV infection. This rearrangement joins TRBV5-1 to TRBJ1-1; D is perhaps TRBD1 (5 bases). The specimen comprised blood, sampled before antiretroviral therapy. The CDR3 region is CASRREGPSTEAFF. CDR3 sequence (DNA): TGCGCCAGCAGGCGTGAGGGGCCTTCCACTGAAGCTTTCTTT.